This passage covers 14 T cell receptor beta chains from one sample sequenced in a study of OX40 agonist ivuxolimab in advanced cancers. Sequencing used immunoSEQ multiplex PCR; TCRdb keeps in-frame clones, though not all of them. The sample carries 80,000 to 100,000 clones, roughly 92% recorded once. Sequenced material: CD4+ or CD8+ T cells sorted from blood, taken in a trial of the OX40 agonist ivuxolimab. Receptor source: an adult with an advanced solid tumor such as melanoma, head and neck, liver or kidney cancer.

This chain joins TRBV4-1 and TRBJ2-5, with TRBD2 matching 14 bases. There are 17 residues in the CDR3. In germline, CDR1 is MGHRA, CDR2 YSYEKL. V was pared by 4 bases and J by 4 bases, with 8 bases of the junction left unmatched. CDR3 nucleotides: TGCGCCAGCAGCCCACGACTAGCGGGAGGGCCTGGAGAGACCCAGTACTTC. Translated, it gives CASSPRLAGGPGETQYF.

The gene calls are TRBV30 and TRBJ1-4, with TRBD1 matching 7 bases. The CDR3 totals 12 residues. Germline assignment: CDR1 GTSNPN and CDR2 SVGIG (reference sequence). Trimming removed 4 bases from V and 7 bases from J; junction bases left unmatched: 3. The CDR3 reads CAWTGGSEKLFF. CDR3 DNA: TGTGCCTGGACAGGGGGAAGTGAAAAACTGTTTTTT. Filled out from reference TRBV30 and TRBJ1-4, the complete variable domain reads SQTIHQWPATLVQPVGSPLSLECTVEGTSNPNLYWYRQAAGRGLQLLFYSVGIGQISSEVPQNLSASRPQDRQFILSSKKLLLSDSGFYLCAWTGGSEKLFFGSGTQLSVL.

This chain links TRBV29-1 with TRBJ2-1; possibly TRBD1 for D (6 bases). Between the trimmed V and J ends, which lost 0 bases and 6 bases, there was a span of 21 bases. CDR3 size: 17 residues. Per the germline V gene, CDR1 is SQVTM and CDR2 is ANQGSEA. The DNA for the CDR3 is TGCAGCGTTGAAGATCCTCTGGCTTACAGGGCCTTCAATGAGCAGTTCTTC. It translates to CSVEDPLAYRAFNEQFF.

The J gene is TRBJ2-1, the V gene TRBV19; 7 bases match TRBD2. Germline V gene sequence: CDR1 LNHDA, CDR2 SQIVND (reference sequence). V lost 7 bases and J lost 8; bases outside the gene matches: 14. This CDR3 has 15 amino acids. CDR3 nucleotide sequence: TGTGCCAGTACAAGTAGCGGCGGGAGTATCGATGAGCAGTTCTTC. As protein: CASTSSGGSIDEQFF.

The rearrangement uses TRBV13 and TRBJ2-1; D gene ambiguous. This CDR3 comprises 13 residues. CDR1 is PRHDT, CDR2 FYEKMQ, per germline (reference sequence). The V and J ends lost 1 base and 6 bases respectively, with 7 bases between them. The CDR3 region is CASSLEQSNEQFF. CDR3 DNA sequence: TGTGCCAGCAGCTTAGAGCAGAGCAATGAGCAGTTCTTC. Supplemented by reference TRBV13 and TRBJ2-1, the full variable domain reads AAGVIQSPRHLIKEKRETATLKCYPIPRHDTVYWYQQGPGQDPQFLISFYEKMQSDKGSIPDRFSAQQFSDYHSELNMSSLELGDSALYFCASSLEQSNEQFFGPGTRLTVL.

The chain joins TRBV14 to TRBJ1-4; possible D gene TRBD1, 6 bases. The CDR3 runs to 15 residues. Germline lookup yields CDR1 SGHDN and CDR2 FVKESK. V lost 1 base and J 6 bases, leaving 12 bases between the germline ends. As DNA, the CDR3 is TGTGCCAGCAGCCAAGTAGGGGGGGCAGATGAAAAACTGTTTTTT. Its translation is CASSQVGGADEKLFF.

This clone came up once. The chain carries TRBV21-1 and TRBJ1-2. TRBV21-1 is shown as a pseudogene. This CDR3 contains 15 residues. The CDR3 loop reads CASSQGRTIRYGYTF. CDR3 sequence (DNA): TGTGCCAGCAGCCAGGGACGGACAATTCGGTATGGCTACACCTTC.

The chain has TRBV5-5 and TRBJ1-3; no firm D call. The CDR3 extends over 14 amino acids. CDR1 and CDR2 (germline): SGHKS, YYEKEE (reference sequence). Trimming left V 0 bases short and J 8 bases short, with 12 bases between. DNA of the CDR3: TGTGCCAGCAGCTTGGGGTGGGGAGCGGACACCATATATTTT. Protein: CASSLGWGADTIYF.

The V call is TRBV27, the J call TRBJ1-5; tentatively, D is TRBD1 (6 bases). The germline V gene has CDR1 MNHEY and CDR2 SMNVEV (reference sequence). The V and J ends lost 3 bases and 5 bases respectively, with 14 bases between them. The CDR3 totals 15 residues. CDR3 sequence: CASSFRGGRDQPQHF. The CDR3 DNA reads TGTGCCAGCAGTTTCAGGGGAGGGCGCGATCAGCCCCAGCATTTT.

V is TRBV11-2 and J is TRBJ2-7; TRBD2 matches at 7 bases. This CDR3 has 15 residues. CDR1 and CDR2 from the germline V gene are SGHAT and FQNNGV. V shed 3 bases and J 0 bases; nucleotides not matched to a gene: 5. The CDR3 DNA reads TGTGCCAGCAGCTTGGGGCGGGAGCACTCCTACGAGCAGTACTTC. As protein: CASSLGREHSYEQYF. Filled out from reference TRBV11-2 and TRBJ2-7, the complete variable domain reads EAGVAQSPRYKIIEKRQSVAFWCNPISGHATLYWYQQILGQGPKLLIQFQNNGVVDDSQLPKDRFSAERLKGVDSTLKIQPAKLEDSAVYLCASSLGREHSYEQYFGPGTRLTVT.

This chain links TRBV29-1 with TRBJ1-4, with D hard to call. The CDR3 runs 15 residues. Germline assignment: CDR1 SQVTM and CDR2 ANQGSEA. Trimming removed 4 bases from V and 4 bases from J, with 16 bases in between. The CDR3 spells CSVVPYGEGNEKLFF. Written as DNA, the CDR3 is TGCAGCGTTGTTCCTTATGGGGAAGGTAATGAAAAACTGTTTTTT.

The chain carries TRBV4-1 and TRBJ2-1; D unclear. This CDR3 spans 12 amino acids. The ends were cut back, 1 base at V and 10 bases at J, with 8 bases in the middle. The germline gives CDR1 MGHRA, CDR2 YSYEKL. CDR3: CASSQASGEQFF. The CDR3 DNA reads as TGCGCCAGCAGCCAAGCCTCTGGGGAGCAGTTCTTC.

This sequence joins TRBV25-1 and TRBJ2-7, with 8 bases lining up with TRBD2. Per germline, CDR1 MGHDK and CDR2 SYGVNS. V lost 5 bases and J lost 4; bases outside the gene matches: 7. CDR3 length: 14 amino acids. The CDR3: CASSPSGSWYEQYF. The CDR3 nucleotides are TGTGCCAGCAGTCCGAGCGGGAGTTGGTACGAGCAGTACTTC.

The V and J genes are TRBV4-1 and TRBJ1-4, with 11 bases aligning to TRBD1. Germline CDR1 and CDR2: MGHRA and YSYEKL. The V gene end was trimmed by 4 bases and the J gene end by 0 bases; junction bases not matched to a gene: 4. The CDR3 totals 17 residues. The CDR3 loop is CASSPRTGGTTNEKLFF. In DNA, the CDR3 is TGCGCCAGCAGCCCGAGGACAGGGGGCACAACTAATGAAAAACTGTTTTTT.